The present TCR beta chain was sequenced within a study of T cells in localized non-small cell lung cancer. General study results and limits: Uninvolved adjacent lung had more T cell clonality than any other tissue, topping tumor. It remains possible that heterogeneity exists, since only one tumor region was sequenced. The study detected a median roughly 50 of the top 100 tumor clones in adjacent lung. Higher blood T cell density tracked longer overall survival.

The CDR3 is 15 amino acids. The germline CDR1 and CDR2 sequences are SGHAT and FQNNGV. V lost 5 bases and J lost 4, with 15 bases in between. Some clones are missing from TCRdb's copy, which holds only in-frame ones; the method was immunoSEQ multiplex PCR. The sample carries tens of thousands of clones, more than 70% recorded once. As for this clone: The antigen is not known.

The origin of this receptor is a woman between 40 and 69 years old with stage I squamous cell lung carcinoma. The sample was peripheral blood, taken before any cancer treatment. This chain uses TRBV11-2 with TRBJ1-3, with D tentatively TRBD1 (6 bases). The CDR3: CASSRAGAPGNTIYF. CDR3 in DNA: TGTGCCAGCAGCCGTGCAGGGGCTCCAGGAAACACCATATATTTT.